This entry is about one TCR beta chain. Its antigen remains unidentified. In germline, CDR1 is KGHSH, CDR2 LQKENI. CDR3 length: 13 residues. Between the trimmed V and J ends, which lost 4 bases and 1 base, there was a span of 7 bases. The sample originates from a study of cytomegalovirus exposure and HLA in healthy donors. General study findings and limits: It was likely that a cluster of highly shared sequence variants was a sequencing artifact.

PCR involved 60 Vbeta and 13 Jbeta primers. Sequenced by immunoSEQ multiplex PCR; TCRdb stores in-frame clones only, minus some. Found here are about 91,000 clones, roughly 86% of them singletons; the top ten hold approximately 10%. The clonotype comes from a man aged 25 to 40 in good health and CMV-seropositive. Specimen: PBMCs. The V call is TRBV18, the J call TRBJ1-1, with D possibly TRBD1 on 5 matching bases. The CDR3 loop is CASSRGTNTEAFF. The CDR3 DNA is TGTGCCAGCTCACGGGGCACGAACACTGAAGCTTTCTTT. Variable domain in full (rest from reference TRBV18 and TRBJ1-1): NAGVMQNPRHLVRRRGQEARLRCSPMKGHSHVYWYRQLPEEGLKFMVYLQKENIIDESGMPKERFSAEFPKEGPSILRIQQVVRGDSAAYFCASSRGTNTEAFFGQGTRLTVV.